This T cell receptor (beta chain) appears in the sequencing data of a study of cytomegalovirus exposure and HLA in healthy donors. About this clone itself: Antigen: not known.

Study observations and caveats: Reports credit the classifier with highly specific, highly sensitive diagnosis of cytomegalovirus status. The presence/absence work took it that sequencing depth was about the same across donors.

The germline V gene has CDR1 SQVTM and CDR2 ANQGSEA. The CDR3 loop spans 14 amino acids. The germline V and J ends were trimmed by 6 bases and 3 bases, with 15 bases remaining between them. 60 Vbeta and 13 Jbeta primers were used in PCR. The protocol was immunoSEQ multiplex PCR, while the TCRdb copy is restricted to in-frame clones and leaves out a portion. The table has roughly 100,000 clones, approximately 83% seen once; the top ten hold roughly 3.8%. The sequencing sample was made of PBMCs. The V gene is TRBV29-1, the J gene TRBJ1-5; a possible D gene is TRBD1 (6 bases). This TCR came from a middle-aged man in good health and CMV-seronegative. CDR3 in amino acids: CSVSQGTANQPQHF. CDR3 bases: TGCAGCGTCTCACAGGGTACCGCCAATCAGCCCCAGCATTTT.